The rows below give T cell receptor beta chains drawn from one sample of a study of control samples from healthy donors and cancer patients. The method was immunoSEQ multiplex PCR; TCRdb's version includes in-frame clones alone and lacks a portion of them. Seen here are roughly 400,000 clones, 80% to 95% observed once, and the top ten hold 5% to 7%. Sequencing input: PBMCs. The receptors were gathered from a man between 40 and 49 years old with head and neck cancer. Both conserved end residues are part of each CDR3. D genes are given only for firm matches. Not all rows give a size; the values are once, few, many and, for expanded clones, a class.

D | J | V | size | CDR3 | DNA
NA | TRBJ1-2 | TRBV23-1 | NA | CASSQGKAGSLNYGYTF | TGCGCCAGCAGTCAAGGGAAGGCTGGCAGCCTTAACTATGGCTACACCTTC
NA | TRBJ1-1 | TRBV20-1 | NA | CSASLTGVEAFF | TGCAGTGCTAGTTTGACGGGGGTTGAAGCTTTCTTT
NA | TRBJ1-2 | TRBV7-2 | NA | CASSLAVEARGLYGYTF | TGTGCCAGCAGCTTAGCGGTGGAGGCCCGAGGACTTTATGGCTACACCTTC
TRBD2 | TRBJ2-2 | TRBV5-1 | NA | CASSLEASGTGELFF | TGCGCCAGCAGCTTGGAGGCTAGCGGAACCGGGGAGCTGTTTTTT
NA | TRBJ2-2 | TRBV5-6 | NA | CASSAGIQANTGELFF | TGTGCCAGCAGCGCGGGCATTCAAGCGAACACCGGGGAGCTGTTTTTT
NA | TRBJ1-1 | TRBV19 | NA | CASSFSGVHTEAFF | TGTGCCAGTAGTTTTTCAGGGGTCCACACTGAAGCTTTCTTT
TRBD1 | TRBJ1-6 | TRBV7-2 | NA | CASSPGTGHSPLHF | TGTGCCAGCAGCCCCGGGACAGGGCATTCACCCCTCCACTTT
NA | TRBJ1-5 | TRBV9 | NA | CASSVGGFSNQPQHF | TGTGCCAGCAGCGTAGGGGGGTTTAGCAATCAGCCCCAGCATTTT
NA | TRBJ2-2 | TRBV5-4 | NA | CASSHGGAAGELFF | TGTGCCAGCAGCCACGGGGGTGCGGCCGGGGAGCTGTTTTTT
NA | TRBJ2-2 | TRBV4-1 | NA | CASSQFGTGRSGELFF | TGCGCCAGCAGCCAGTTTGGAACAGGGCGGTCCGGGGAGCTGTTTTTT
TRBD2 | TRBJ2-7 | TRBV6-5 | NA | CASSLRTGGFYEQYF | TGTGCCAGCAGTCTGAGGACGGGGGGTTTTTACGAGCAGTACTTC
NA | TRBJ2-2 | TRBV12-5 | NA | CASGFGQYTGELFF | TGTGCTAGTGGTTTTGGGCAGTACACCGGGGAGCTGTTTTTT
NA | TRBJ1-2 | TRBV5-1 | NA | CASSFDANYGYTF | TGCGCCAGCAGCTTCGATGCTAACTATGGCTACACCTTC
NA | TRBJ1-1 | TRBV30 | many | CAWGRGTEAFF | TGTGCCTGGGGACGCGGGACTGAAGCTTTCTTT
NA | TRBJ1-2 | TRBV30 | few | CAWTAGLSYGYTF | TGTGCCTGGACCGCAGGGCTTAGCTATGGCTACACCTTC
NA | TRBJ2-2 | TRBV7-9 | NA | CATEHNGGPGELFF | TGTGCCACCGAACATAATGGGGGCCCCGGGGAGCTGTTTTTT
NA | TRBJ1-1 | TRBV29-1 | NA | CSVEVGAPTEAFF | TGCAGCGTTGAAGTGGGGGCTCCCACTGAAGCTTTCTTT
NA | TRBJ2-5 | TRBV24-1 | NA | CATSEGPQETQYF | TGTGCCACCAGTGAAGGGCCTCAAGAGACCCAGTACTTC
NA | TRBJ2-2 | TRBV28 | NA | CASSLWQRDAGELFF | TGTGCCAGCAGTTTATGGCAGCGCGACGCCGGGGAGCTGTTTTTT
TRBD2 | TRBJ2-3 | TRBV5-4 | NA | CASSSSASGGPSTDTQYF | TGTGCCAGCAGCTCGTCGGCTAGCGGGGGTCCTAGCACAGATACGCAGTATTTT
NA | TRBJ1-2 | TRBV6-5 | NA | CASSYATGIGYTF | TGTGCCAGCAGTTACGCCACAGGGATTGGCTACACCTTC
TRBD1 | TRBJ2-7 | TRBV6-5 | NA | CASRRGGQGRYEQYF | TGTGCCAGCAGAAGAGGGGGACAGGGGCGCTACGAGCAGTACTTC
NA | TRBJ1-1 | TRBV5-1 | NA | CASSGRGGTEAFF | TGCGCCAGCAGTGGCAGGGGAGGAACTGAAGCTTTCTTT
TRBD1 | TRBJ2-1 | TRBV11-1 | NA | CASSLETGGYNEQFF | TGTGCCAGCAGCTTAGAGACAGGGGGCTACAATGAGCAGTTCTTC
NA | TRBJ2-7 | TRBV11-3 | NA | CASSSSYEQYF | TGTGCCAGCAGCTCCTCCTACGAGCAGTACTTC
NA | TRBJ1-1 | TRBV4-1 | NA | CASSQGGQGVTEAFF | TGCGCCAGCAGCCAAGGAGGCCAGGGAGTCACTGAAGCTTTCTTT
TRBD1 | TRBJ2-1 | TRBV27 | NA | CASSLEGDRGFNEQFF | TGTGCCAGCAGTTTAGAGGGAGACAGGGGGTTCAATGAGCAGTTCTTC
TRBD2 | TRBJ2-1 | TRBV9 | NA | CASSSRGSGSSYNEQFF | TGTGCCAGCAGCTCAAGAGGTAGCGGGAGCTCCTACAATGAGCAGTTCTTC
NA | TRBJ1-6 | TRBV5-1 | NA | CASSFSLDSNSPLHF | TGCGCCAGCAGCTTCTCCTTGGATTCGAATTCACCCCTCCACTTT
TRBD1 | TRBJ2-1 | TRBV6-5 | NA | CASSHRGTQGNEQFF | TGTGCCAGCAGTCACAGGGGTACCCAGGGCAATGAGCAGTTCTTC
NA | TRBJ2-4 | TRBV28 | NA | CASSSRDGPLSGAKNIQYF | TGTGCCAGCAGTTCCCGGGACGGTCCTCTATCGGGGGCCAAAAACATTCAGTACTTC
TRBD1 | TRBJ2-5 | TRBV20-1 | NA | CSASLVGQAQYF | TGCAGTGCTAGTCTGGTGGGACAGGCCCAGTACTTC
NA | TRBJ2-3 | TRBV27 | NA | CASSLADGSTDTQYF | TGTGCCAGCAGTTTAGCCGACGGAAGCACAGATACGCAGTATTTT
TRBD1 | TRBJ1-5 | TRBV6-5 | NA | CASSYLQGGQPQHF | TGTGCCAGCAGTTACCTACAGGGGGGTCAGCCCCAGCATTTT
NA | TRBJ2-7 | TRBV6-6 | NA | CASSSLGEQYF | TGTGCCAGCAGTTCCCTCGGTGAGCAGTACTTC
NA | TRBJ2-5 | TRBV4-3 | NA | CASSQDPGLQETQYF | TGCGCCAGCAGCCAAGACCCCGGACTTCAAGAGACCCAGTACTTC
NA | TRBJ1-1 | TRBV6-6 | NA | CASSYPTEAFF | TGTGCCAGCAGTTACCCTACTGAAGCTTTCTTT